This T cell receptor beta chain is from a study of blood T cells in healthy people across ages. Regarding the study as a whole: Across the age range, TCR beta diversity per million T cells fell in a roughly linear way.

For the second PCR, which ran for 7 to 11 cycles, a sample-barcoded 5' primer and a J-beta primer mix were used. A minimum of 2.5 million CDR3-containing paired-end reads was obtained for each sample. MiXCR, run by TCRdb on the 5' RACE reads, gives a single entry per CDR3 protein. The sample lists approximately 810,000 distinct CDR3 sequences; 25% to 35% were seen once. This clonotype was seen many times. What it binds is not known. The V end lost 5 bases, the J end lost 11 bases, and 13 bases lay between the germline ends. Germline V CDR1 and CDR2: DFQATT, SNEGSKA (reference sequence). CDR3 length: 11 residues.

The origin of this receptor is a woman older than 75 in good health. The sample consisted of blood. V is TRBV20-1 and J is TRBJ2-4; D might be TRBD1 or TRBD2, each matching 5 bases. CDR3 sequence (DNA): TGCAGTGCTCGTCGGGACGTAGTTCAGTACTTC. This codes for CSARRDVVQYF.